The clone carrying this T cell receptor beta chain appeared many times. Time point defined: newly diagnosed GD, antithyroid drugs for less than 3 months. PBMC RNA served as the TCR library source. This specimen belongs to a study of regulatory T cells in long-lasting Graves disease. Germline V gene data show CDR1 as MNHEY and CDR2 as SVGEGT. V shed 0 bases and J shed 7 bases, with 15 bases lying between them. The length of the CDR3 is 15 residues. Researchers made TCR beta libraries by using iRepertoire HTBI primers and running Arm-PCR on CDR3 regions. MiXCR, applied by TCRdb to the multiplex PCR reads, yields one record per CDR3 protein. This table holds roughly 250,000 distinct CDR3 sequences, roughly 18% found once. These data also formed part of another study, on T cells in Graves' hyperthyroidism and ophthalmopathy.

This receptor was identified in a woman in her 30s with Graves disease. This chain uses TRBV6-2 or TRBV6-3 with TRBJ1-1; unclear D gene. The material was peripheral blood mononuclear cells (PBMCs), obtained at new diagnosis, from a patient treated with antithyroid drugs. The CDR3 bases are TGTGCCAGCAGTTACTCGTTTTCGGGGAGTGGTGAAGCTTTCTTT. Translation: CASSYSFSGSGEAFF.